The 9 T cell receptor beta chains below all came from one sample that was sequenced in a study of T cell responses to AZD1222 COVID-19 vaccine. Profiling relied on immunoSEQ multiplex PCR, and the TCRdb table lists in-frame clones only, not all of them. The table includes about 100,000 clones, 70% to 90% detected once. This specimen consisted of peripheral blood, obtained on day 0 of MenACWY control vaccination. The receptors come from an adult in good health.

The chain links TRBV7-5 to TRBJ1-3. TRBV7-5 is a pseudogene locus. This CDR3 has 16 amino acids. The DNA of the CDR3 is TGTGCCAGAAGCTTAAGTTTTCCCGGCTCCGGAAACACCATATATTTT. It codes for CARSLSFPGSGNTIYF.

This clone was seen only once. The J gene is TRBJ2-1, the V gene TRBV7-9; D ambiguous. The CDR3 contains 14 residues. Germline-derived CDR1 and CDR2 are SEHNR and FQNEAQ (reference sequence). Trimming removed 6 bases from V and 0 bases from J, with 9 bases in between. CDR3 sequence reads: CASSQSNSYNEQFF. CDR3 DNA: TGTGCCAGCAGTCAATCTAACTCCTACAATGAGCAGTTCTTC.

The V call is TRBV7-2, the J call TRBJ1-2; 9 nucleotides match TRBD1. Germline trimming cut 4 bases from V and 0 bases from J; bases unmatched to any gene: 3. The CDR3 consists of 15 residues. Germline assignment: CDR1 SGHTA and CDR2 FQGNSA. The CDR3 loop reads CASSSRTGANYGYTF. The CDR3 nucleotides are TGTGCCAGCAGCTCCAGGACAGGGGCTAACTATGGCTACACCTTC.

The V call is TRBV7-9, the J call TRBJ1-4; D is perhaps TRBD1 (6 bases). CDR3 length: 16 residues. Trimming removed 2 bases at V and 7 bases at J, with 17 bases between. Germline-derived CDR1 and CDR2 are SEHNR and FQNEAQ (reference sequence). In nucleotides, the CDR3 is TGTGCCAGCAGCTTAAAGGGGGGCCACCACGGTGAAAAACTGTTTTTT. Protein sequence: CASSLKGGHHGEKLFF.

The J gene is TRBJ1-1, the V gene TRBV6-5; D call uncertain. This CDR3 has 13 amino acids. Trimming cost V 5 bases and J 3 bases, with 10 bases left between them. Germline V gives CDR1 MNHEY, CDR2 SVGAGI. CDR3 sequence (DNA): TGTGCCAGCAGTCGCGGACCCGACACTGAAGCTTTCTTT. Translation: CASSRGPDTEAFF.

This clone has more than one count but fewer than ten. The rearrangement links TRBV5-1 to TRBJ1-4; D unresolved. CDR1 is SGHRS and CDR2 is YFSETQ in the germline V gene. V lost 1 base to trimming and J lost 1 base, with 5 bases between them. CDR3 size: 14 residues. This CDR3 is CASSLMGTNEKLFF. The CDR3 nucleotides are TGCGCCAGCAGCTTGATGGGAACTAATGAAAAACTGTTTTTT.

J is TRBJ2-1 and V is TRBV5-4, with D perhaps TRBD1 or TRBD2 (6 bases each). The germline V gene has CDR1 SGHNT and CDR2 YYREEE (reference sequence). CDR3 length: 15 residues. Between the trimmed V and J ends, which lost 1 base and 3 bases, there was a span of 11 bases. In nucleotides, the CDR3 is TGTGCCAGCAGCTTGAAAGGAGGGGGCTACAATGAGCAGTTCTTC. It codes for CASSLKGGGYNEQFF. Looking up the rest from reference TRBV5-4 and TRBJ2-1 gives the full variable domain: ETGVTQSPTHLIKTRGQQVTLRCSSQSGHNTVSWYQQALGQGPQFIFQYYREEENGRGNFPPRFSGLQFPNYSSELNVNALELDDSALYLCASSLKGGGYNEQFFGPGTRLTVL.

This rearrangement joins TRBV6-2 or TRBV6-3 to TRBJ2-1; D remains unclear. Germline V gene data show CDR1 as MNHEY and CDR2 as SVGEGT. The CDR3 spans 14 residues. V was shortened by 0 bases and J by 4 bases, with 7 bases between the two germline ends. Here the CDR3 reads CASSYSADYNEQFF. CDR3 in DNA: TGTGCCAGCAGTTACTCGGCAGATTACAATGAGCAGTTCTTC.

The rearrangement uses TRBV7-2 and TRBJ2-3; D may match TRBD1 or TRBD2 (5 bases each). This CDR3 has 15 amino acids. Germline values: CDR1 SGHTA, CDR2 FQGNSA. V dropped 3 bases and J dropped 2 bases, with 12 bases sitting between them. The CDR3 bases are TGTGCCAGCAGCTTCACGGGGACCTCCACAGATACGCAGTATTTT. Translating gives CASSFTGTSTDTQYF.